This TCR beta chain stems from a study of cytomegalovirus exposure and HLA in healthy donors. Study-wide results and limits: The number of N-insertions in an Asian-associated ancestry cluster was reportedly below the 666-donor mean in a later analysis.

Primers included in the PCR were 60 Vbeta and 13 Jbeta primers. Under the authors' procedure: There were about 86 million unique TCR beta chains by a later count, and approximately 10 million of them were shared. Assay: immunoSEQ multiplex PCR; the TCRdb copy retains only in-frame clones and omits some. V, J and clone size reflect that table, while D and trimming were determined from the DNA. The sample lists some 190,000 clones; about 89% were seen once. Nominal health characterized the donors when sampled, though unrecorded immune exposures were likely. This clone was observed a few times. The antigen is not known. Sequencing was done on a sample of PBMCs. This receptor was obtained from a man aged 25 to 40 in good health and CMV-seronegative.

The CDR3 region is CASSQVEGKNIQYF. The DNA of the CDR3 is TGTGCCAGCAGCCAGGTCGAGGGAAAAAACATTCAGTACTTC. J is TRBJ2-4 and V is TRBV11-2, with D perhaps TRBD2 (5 bases). Trimming stripped 5 bases from V and 4 bases from J, with 12 bases between. Germline V CDR1 and CDR2: SGHAT, FQNNGV. This CDR3 is 14 amino acids long.